The clone carrying this TCR beta chain was seen a handful of times. V shed 6 bases and J 0 bases; nucleotides not matched to a gene: 4. The CDR3 has 13 amino acids. Germline CDR1 DFQATT, CDR2 SNEGSKA (reference sequence). The sample originates from a study of T-cell reconstitution after alpha-beta-depleted transplantation in children. Unique molecular identifiers were used to barcode this TCRbeta library. TCRdb reanalysed the PCR reads using MiXCR and keeps one entry per CDR3 protein. The repertoire has 600,000 to 700,000 distinct CDR3 sequences, roughly 15% of them found once; the top ten carry about 1.1%.

The chain joins TRBV20-1 to TRBJ1-1, with 7 bases matching TRBD1. The sequences come from PBMCs from the stem cell graft donor, collected from the stem cell graft. The TCR was taken from a human donor who donated a stem cell graft to a child with acute myeloid leukemia. CDR3 in DNA: TGCAGTGCCACGACAGGGTTGAACACTGAAGCTTTCTTT. This translates into CSATTGLNTEAFF.